This T cell receptor (beta chain) is drawn from a study of blood T cell repertoires in COVID-19. Background on the study: Collection of acute and convalescent COVID-19 samples took place in the United States, Italy and Spain.

Per the original methods: Counts of nucleated cells, estimated from reference gene primer amplification, were obtained. The method was immunoSEQ multiplex PCR; TCRdb's version includes in-frame clones alone and lacks a portion of them. V and J calls plus clone size are reproduced from that table; the DNA served to infer D and trimming. The repertoire holds tens of thousands of clones, with more than 75% as singletons. Participants, about 18 to 90 years old, spanned under 25 US areas. Germline CDR1 SGHNT, CDR2 YENEEA. The length of the CDR3 is 13 residues. V lost 5 bases, J lost 4 bases, and 2 bases stayed unmatched. In this sample, this clone turned up a few times.

This sequence joins TRBV11-3 and TRBJ2-7, with 10 nucleotides matching TRBD1. This TCR derives from a woman between 40 and 55 years old who had recovered from COVID-19. Sequenced input: PBMCs or T cells enriched from blood (not recorded which). Written as DNA, the CDR3 is TGTGCCAGCAGCGGACAGGGGGAATACGAGCAGTACTTC. Amino acids: CASSGQGEYEQYF. The full variable domain, in which reference TRBV11-3 and TRBJ2-7 provide the parts outside the CDR3, is EAGVVQSPRYKIIEKKQPVAFWCNPISGHNTLYWYLQNLGQGPELLIRYENEEAVDDSQLPKDRFSAERLKGVDSTLKIQPAELGDSAVYLCASSGQGEYEQYFGPGTRLTVT.